These 25 T cell receptor beta chains were all obtained from the same sample, sequenced in a study of blood T cell repertoires in COVID-19 (dated by TCRdb to about 2020). Library prep was done by the immunoSEQ multiplex PCR assay. The table was pulled from immuneACCESS by TCRdb, which kept in-frame rearrangements only. Such tables lose some clones; where checked, under half of the loss comes from unresolved V genes, and the rest has no known cause. The sample table contains 250,000 or so clones; only one count was recorded for 70% to 90% of them. About 2% of the sample is taken by the ten largest. The sequenced sample consisted of peripheral blood. The receptors originated from a man aged 25 to 45 with active or convalescent COVID-19.

The rearrangement links TRBV10-1 to TRBJ2-2, with 10 bases aligning to TRBD2. Germline-derived CDR1 and CDR2 are WNHNN and SYGVQD (reference sequence). J gave up 1 base and V 3 bases, and 2 bases lay outside the gene matches. The CDR3 sequence is 16 residues long. The CDR3 sequence: CASSDSGGLNTGELFF. CDR3 nucleotides: TGCGCCAGCAGTGATAGCGGGGGGCTGAACACCGGGGAGCTGTTTTTT.

V usage is TRBV6-2 or TRBV6-3 and J usage is TRBJ1-5; D call uncertain. The germline CDR1 and CDR2 sequences are MNHEY and SVGEGT. V lost 4 bases to trimming and J lost 0 bases, with 4 bases between them. This CDR3 contains 13 residues. CDR3 protein: CASSLDSNQPQHF. The DNA of the CDR3 is TGTGCCAGCAGTTTAGATAGCAATCAGCCCCAGCATTTT.

The V and J genes are TRBV7-3 and TRBJ2-3; D gene ambiguous. Germline values: CDR1 SGHTA, CDR2 FQGTGA. V was shortened by 1 base and J by 5 bases, with 16 bases between the two germline ends. This CDR3 is 16 amino acids long. The CDR3 DNA reads TGTGCCAGCAGCTTAAGTTCAGGCCCTCAAGGAGATACGCAGTATTTT. Residues: CASSLSSGPQGDTQYF.

This clone was detected only once. This chain joins TRBV2 and TRBJ2-7; 13 bases are shared with TRBD2. CDR1 is SNHLY, CDR2 FYNNEI, per germline. V was clipped by 6 bases and J by 3 bases; unmatched bases: 2. CDR3 size: 14 residues. CDR3 in amino acids: CASRLAGGNYEQYF. The CDR3, as DNA: TGTGCCAGCAGACTAGCGGGGGGGAACTACGAGCAGTACTTC.

The chain joins TRBV30 to TRBJ1-6; D call uncertain. The ends were cut back, 3 bases at V and 0 bases at J, with 9 bases in the middle. Germline V gene lookup returns CDR1 GTSNPN and CDR2 SVGIG (reference sequence). This CDR3 region has 15 residues. The DNA for the CDR3 is TGTGCCTGGAGACAGTTGAGCTCCTATAATTCACCCCTCCACTTT. Its protein product is CAWRQLSSYNSPLHF.

The chain employs TRBV3-1 (or the pseudogene TRBV3-2) and TRBJ1-2; possibly TRBD1 for D (6 bases). This CDR3 comprises 14 residues. The V and J ends lost 4 bases and 4 bases respectively, with 13 bases between them. Germline CDR1 LGHDT, CDR2 YNNKEL (reference sequence). The CDR3 loop is CASSPPQGLYGYTF. The CDR3 nucleotides read TGTGCCAGCAGCCCACCACAGGGCCTCTATGGCTACACCTTC.

This clone has a handful of counts. CDR3 nucleotides: TGTGCCAGCAGCTTAAACTCGGGGGGCACTGAAGCTTTCTTT. Protein product: CASSLNSGGTEAFF. V is TRBV7-9 and J is TRBJ1-1; perhaps TRBD1 as D (5 bases). Germline V gene data show CDR1 as SEHNR and CDR2 as FQNEAQ (reference sequence). The V gene lost 2 bases and the J gene lost 4 bases, with 11 bases spanning the gap. The CDR3 sequence is 14 residues long.

The V call is TRBV27, the J call TRBJ2-3; D ambiguous. CDR3 length: 14 residues. Germline assignment: CDR1 MNHEY and CDR2 SMNVEV (reference sequence). V was clipped by 2 bases and J by 2 bases, with 8 bases between them. In nucleotides, the CDR3 is TGTGCCAGCAGTTTAGGTGGCAACACAGATACGCAGTATTTT. Translated, it gives CASSLGGNTDTQYF.

CDR3 nucleotide sequence: TGTGCCAGTAGTATGAGGCAGGGTTATGGCTACACCTTC. It yields the protein CASSMRQGYGYTF. The chain carries TRBV19 and TRBJ1-2, with a weak D call TRBD1 (5 bases). The CDR3 runs 13 residues. Trimming cost V 3 bases and J 5 bases, with 10 bases left between them. Germline V lookup: CDR1 LNHDA, CDR2 SQIVND (reference sequence).

The V gene is TRBV10-3, the J gene TRBJ2-7, with D maybe TRBD2 (7 bases). The CDR3 extends over 12 amino acids. The germline V gene encodes CDR1 ENHRY and CDR2 SYGVKD. Trimming left V 8 bases short and J 3 bases short, with 11 bases between. CDR3 sequence (DNA): TGTGCCATCGGAGGGGGGGTCTACGAGCAGTACTTC. Its protein is CAIGGGVYEQYF.

The chain carries TRBV2 and TRBJ2-3, with a possible D match to TRBD2 (6 bases). This CDR3 spans 13 amino acids. With 6 bases removed from V and 5 bases from J, the gap between germline ends came to 12 bases. Germline V CDR1 and CDR2: SNHLY, FYNNEI. The CDR3 here is CASRGGALDTQYF. CDR3 nucleotide sequence: TGTGCCAGCAGAGGCGGGGCCTTAGATACGCAGTATTTT.

CDR3 coding DNA: TGTGCCAGCAGCTTCTTGGACAGTCGTCCCTACGAGCAGTACTTC. This codes for CASSFLDSRPYEQYF. The chain uses TRBV5-4 and TRBJ2-7; D is perhaps TRBD1 (6 bases). The CDR3 contains 15 residues. Germline CDR1 SGHNT, CDR2 YYREEE (reference sequence). V was shortened by 2 bases and J by 2 bases, with 14 bases between the two germline ends.

V is TRBV3-1 (or the pseudogene TRBV3-2) and J is TRBJ2-1; TRBD2 agrees at 9 bases. The junction had 5 bases not matched to a gene; V was cut back by 3 bases and J by 8 bases. Germline V gene data show CDR1 as LGHDT and CDR2 as YNNKEL (reference sequence). The CDR3 length is 14 residues. The CDR3 region has the DNA TGTGCCAGCAGCCAGCGGGGGGGCCTTGATGAGCAGTTCTTC. Amino acid sequence: CASSQRGGLDEQFF.

This clone was counted once. The chain recombines TRBV5-4 with TRBJ1-3; 7 positions match TRBD1. V gave up 3 bases and J gave up 5 bases; unmatched junction bases: 5. This CDR3 contains 14 residues. Germline V gene data show CDR1 as SGHNT and CDR2 as YYREEE (reference sequence). This chain's CDR3 is CASSYRDRRNTIYF. The CDR3 DNA sequence: TGTGCCAGCAGCTACAGGGACAGAAGAAACACCATATATTTT.

The CDR3 nucleotides are TGTGCCAGCAGCTCATCTAGCGGGGTTCAGTTCTTC. Translating it yields CASSSSSGVQFF. V gene TRBV11-2 combines with J gene TRBJ2-1, with 9 bases fitting TRBD2. Trimming cost V 4 bases and J 13 bases; bases outside gene matches: 5. The germline V gene has CDR1 SGHAT and CDR2 FQNNGV. This CDR3 has 12 residues.

The genes are TRBV10-3 and TRBJ1-2; 8 nucleotides match TRBD1. The V gene end was trimmed by 6 bases and the J gene end by 5 bases; junction bases not matched to a gene: 5. Germline CDR1 reads ENHRY; CDR2 reads SYGVKD. This CDR3 comprises 13 residues. Here the CDR3 DNA reads TGTGCCATCAGCGGGACAGGAGCATATGGCTACACCTTC. This codes for CAISGTGAYGYTF.

The chain has TRBV7-9 and TRBJ2-5, with TRBD2 as a possible D gene (6 bases). V was shortened by 1 base and J by 3 bases, with 15 bases between the two germline ends. This CDR3 spans 16 amino acids. CDR1 SEHNR and CDR2 FQNEAQ come from the germline V gene (reference sequence). CDR3 residues: CASSLDFRTIEETQYF. The CDR3 nucleotides are TGTGCCAGCAGCTTAGATTTCCGGACTATTGAAGAGACCCAGTACTTC.

The rearrangement links TRBV20-1 to TRBJ1-6, with D hard to call. CDR1 DFQATT and CDR2 SNEGSKA come from the germline V gene (reference sequence). V gave up 3 bases and J gave up 10 bases, with 16 bases separating them. The CDR3 runs 14 residues. The CDR3 region has the DNA TGCAGTGCTAGTCACGATACGCTAGGCTCACCCCTCCACTTT. It encodes CSASHDTLGSPLHF.

J is TRBJ2-7 and V is TRBV4-1; 7 bases align to TRBD1. The J segment lost 4 bases and the V segment lost 0 bases, leaving 6 bases of the junction unmatched. This CDR3 region has 15 residues. Germline V gene data show CDR1 as MGHRA and CDR2 as YSYEKL. The CDR3 nucleotides are TGCGCCAGCAGCCAAGACCGACAGGGCCTTTACGAGCAGTACTTC. Protein product: CASSQDRQGLYEQYF.

The chain employs TRBV5-6 and TRBJ1-2, with D hard to call. The CDR3 contains 13 residues. V was shortened by 2 bases and J by 6 bases, with 11 bases between the two germline ends. Germline CDR1 reads SGHDT; CDR2 reads YYEEEE. Here the CDR3 reads CASSFRSFNGYTF. In DNA form, the CDR3 reads TGTGCCAGCAGCTTCAGGTCCTTTAATGGCTACACCTTC.

The V call is TRBV3-1 (or the pseudogene TRBV3-2), the J call TRBJ1-4, with D possibly TRBD1 on 5 matching bases. V was trimmed by 1 base and J by 3 bases, leaving 15 bases between them. This CDR3 comprises 17 residues. Germline assignment: CDR1 LGHDT and CDR2 YNNKEL (reference sequence). The CDR3 loop is CASSQGGGAPANEKLFF. The CDR3 coding sequence is TGTGCCAGCAGCCAAGGAGGTGGGGCCCCAGCTAATGAAAAACTGTTTTTT.

V is TRBV6-5 and J is TRBJ1-2; TRBD1 aligns across 7 bases. J gave up 4 bases and V 5 bases, and 4 bases lay outside the gene matches. CDR3 length: 13 residues. CDR1 and CDR2 from the germline V gene are MNHEY and SVGAGI. CDR3 in amino acids: CASSRQGSYGYTF. CDR3 DNA sequence: TGTGCCAGCAGTCGACAGGGTAGCTATGGCTACACCTTC.

The chain links TRBV19 to TRBJ1-5; D possibly corresponds to TRBD1 (5 bases). This CDR3 has 13 residues. Trimming stripped 8 bases from V and 2 bases from J, with 10 bases between. The germline CDR1 and CDR2 sequences are LNHDA and SQIVND (reference sequence). The CDR3 loop reads CASLQAGNQPQHF. CDR3 nucleotide sequence: TGTGCCAGTTTACAGGCCGGCAATCAGCCCCAGCATTTT.

The rearrangement uses TRBV7-6 and TRBJ2-2; 10 nucleotides line up with TRBD1. The V gene end was trimmed by 1 base and the J gene end by 4 bases; junction bases not matched to a gene: 6. The CDR3 has 17 residues. Germline CDR1 SGHVS, CDR2 FNYEAQ. Here the CDR3 reads CASSLGGTGVRTGELFF. In DNA form, the CDR3 reads TGTGCCAGCAGCTTAGGTGGGACAGGGGTCCGCACCGGGGAGCTGTTTTTT.

The chain is built from TRBV19 and TRBJ1-2; the match to TRBD1 covers 7 bases. Germline CDR1 is LNHDA and CDR2 is SQIVND (reference sequence). This CDR3 has 17 residues. The trim removed 6 bases at V and 3 bases at J, leaving 16 bases unmatched. This CDR3 is CASRVAGFNQGDYGYTF. CDR3 coding DNA: TGTGCCAGTAGGGTGGCGGGCTTCAACCAGGGGGACTATGGCTACACCTTC. The variable domain in full, with the rest retrieved from reference TRBV19 and TRBJ1-2, is DGGITQSPKYLFRKEGQNVTLSCEQNLNHDAMYWYRQDPGQGLRLIYYSQIVNDFQKGDIAEGYSVSREKKESFPLTVTSAQKNPTAFYLCASRVAGFNQGDYGYTFGSGTRLTVV.